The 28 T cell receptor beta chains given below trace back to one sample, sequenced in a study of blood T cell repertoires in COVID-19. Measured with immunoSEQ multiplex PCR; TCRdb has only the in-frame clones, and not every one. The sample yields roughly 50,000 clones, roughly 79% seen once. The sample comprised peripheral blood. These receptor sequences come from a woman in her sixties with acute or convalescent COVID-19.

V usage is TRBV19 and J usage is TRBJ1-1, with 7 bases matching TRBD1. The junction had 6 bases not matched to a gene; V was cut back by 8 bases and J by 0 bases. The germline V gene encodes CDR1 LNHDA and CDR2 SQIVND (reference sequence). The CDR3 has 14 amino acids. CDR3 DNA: TGTGCCAGTTGGGACAGCGTCATGAACACTGAAGCTTTCTTT. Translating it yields CASWDSVMNTEAFF.

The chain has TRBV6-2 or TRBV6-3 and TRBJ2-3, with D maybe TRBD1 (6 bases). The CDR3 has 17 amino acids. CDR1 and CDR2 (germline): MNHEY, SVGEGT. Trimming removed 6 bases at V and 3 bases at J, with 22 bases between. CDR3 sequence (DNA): TGTGCCAGCAGCCATGCTCTACAGGGAGTAAGGACAGATACGCAGTATTTT. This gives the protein CASSHALQGVRTDTQYF.

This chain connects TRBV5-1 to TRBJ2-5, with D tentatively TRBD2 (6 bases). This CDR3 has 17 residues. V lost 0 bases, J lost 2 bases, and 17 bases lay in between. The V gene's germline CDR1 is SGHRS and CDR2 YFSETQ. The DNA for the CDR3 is TGCGCCAGCAGCTTGGAGGTTATACTTAGCGGACAAGAGACCCAGTACTTC. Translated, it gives CASSLEVILSGQETQYF.

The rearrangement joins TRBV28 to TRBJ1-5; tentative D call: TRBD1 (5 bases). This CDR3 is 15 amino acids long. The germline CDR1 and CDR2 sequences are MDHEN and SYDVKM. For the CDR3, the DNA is TGTTCCGTGCTAAAGGGACTTAATAGCAATCAGCCCCAGCATTTT. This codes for CSVLKGLNSNQPQHF.

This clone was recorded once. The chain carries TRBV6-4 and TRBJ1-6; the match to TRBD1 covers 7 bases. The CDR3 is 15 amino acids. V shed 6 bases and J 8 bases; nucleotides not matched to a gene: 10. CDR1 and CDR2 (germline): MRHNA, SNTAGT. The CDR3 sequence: CASSQETGSYSPLHF. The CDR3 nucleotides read TGTGCCAGCAGCCAGGAGACAGGGTCCTATTCACCCCTCCACTTT.

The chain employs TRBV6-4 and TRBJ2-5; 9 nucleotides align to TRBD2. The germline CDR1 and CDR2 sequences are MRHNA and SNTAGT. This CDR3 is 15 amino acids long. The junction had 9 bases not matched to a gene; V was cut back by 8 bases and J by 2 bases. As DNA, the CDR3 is TGTGCCAGCTCCCGTTTAGCGGGGGCACAAGAGACCCAGTACTTC. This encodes CASSRLAGAQETQYF.

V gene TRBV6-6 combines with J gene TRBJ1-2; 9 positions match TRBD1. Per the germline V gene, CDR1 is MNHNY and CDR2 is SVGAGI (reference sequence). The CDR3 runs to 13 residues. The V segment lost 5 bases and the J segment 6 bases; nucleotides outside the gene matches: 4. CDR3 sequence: CASSPRTGDGYTF. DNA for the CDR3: TGTGCCAGCAGTCCGCGGACAGGGGATGGCTACACCTTC.

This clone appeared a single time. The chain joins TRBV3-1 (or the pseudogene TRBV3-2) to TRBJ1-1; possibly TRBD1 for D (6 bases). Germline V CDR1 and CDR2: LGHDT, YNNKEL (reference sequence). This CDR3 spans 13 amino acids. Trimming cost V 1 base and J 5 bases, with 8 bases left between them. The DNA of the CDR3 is TGTGCCAGCAGCCAAGTGCAGGGGACTGAAGCTTTCTTT. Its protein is CASSQVQGTEAFF.

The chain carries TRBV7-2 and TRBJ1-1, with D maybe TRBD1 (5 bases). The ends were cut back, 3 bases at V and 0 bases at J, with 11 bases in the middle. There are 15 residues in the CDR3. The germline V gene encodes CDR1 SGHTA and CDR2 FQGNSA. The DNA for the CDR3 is TGTGCCAGCAGCTTGATGGGGGGAGTGAACACTGAAGCTTTCTTT. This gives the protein CASSLMGGVNTEAFF.

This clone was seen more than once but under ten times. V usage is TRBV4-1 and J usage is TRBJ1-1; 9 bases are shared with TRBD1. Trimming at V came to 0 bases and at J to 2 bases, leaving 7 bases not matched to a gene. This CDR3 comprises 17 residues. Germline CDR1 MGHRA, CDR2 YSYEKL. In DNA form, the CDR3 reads TGCGCCAGCAGCCAAGAGGGGACAGGGAGAGCTAACACTGAAGCTTTCTTT. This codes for CASSQEGTGRANTEAFF.

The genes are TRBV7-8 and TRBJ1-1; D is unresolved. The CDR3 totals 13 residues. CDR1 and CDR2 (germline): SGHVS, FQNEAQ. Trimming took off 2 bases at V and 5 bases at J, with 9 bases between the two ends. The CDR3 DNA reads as TGTGCCAGCAGCTTAAGTAGGAGAACTGAAGCTTTCTTT. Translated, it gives CASSLSRRTEAFF.

The CDR3: CASKSLAGNGANTGELFF. In DNA, the CDR3 is TGTGCCAGTAAATCCCTAGCGGGAAACGGGGCGAACACCGGGGAGCTGTTTTTT. This sequence joins TRBV19 and TRBJ2-2; 9 bases agree with TRBD2. From germline, CDR1 is LNHDA and CDR2 SQIVND (reference sequence). J was trimmed by 0 bases and V by 7 bases; bases with no gene match: 12. CDR3 size: 18 residues.

Written as DNA, the CDR3 is TGTGCCAGCAGCGTAGGGACAACTGGAAACACCATATATTTT. It specifies CASSVGTTGNTIYF. The chain joins TRBV9 to TRBJ1-3, with a weak D call TRBD1 (5 bases). V was clipped by 0 bases and J by 2 bases, with 6 bases between them. CDR3 size: 14 residues. Germline CDR1 is SGDLS and CDR2 is YYNGEE. Variable domain in full (rest from reference TRBV9 and TRBJ1-3): DSGVTQTPKHLITATGQRVTLRCSPRSGDLSVYWYQQSLDQGLQFLIQYYNGEERAKGNILERFSAQQFPDLHSELNLSSLELGDSALYFCASSVGTTGNTIYFGEGSWLTVV.

For the CDR3, the DNA is TGTGCCAGCAGCTTCAGAGGGACAGGGCTCGACAATGAGCAGTTCTTC. Protein product: CASSFRGTGLDNEQFF. The chain couples TRBV11-3 to TRBJ2-1, with TRBD1 matching 9 bases. The CDR3 is made up of 16 amino acids. From germline, CDR1 is SGHNT and CDR2 YENEEA. V dropped 3 bases and J dropped 5; count of bases not matched to a gene: 8.

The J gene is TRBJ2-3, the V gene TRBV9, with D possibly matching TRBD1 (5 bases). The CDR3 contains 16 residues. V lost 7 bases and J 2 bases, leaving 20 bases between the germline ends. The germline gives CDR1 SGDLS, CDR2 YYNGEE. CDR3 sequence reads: CASSRRAGQITDTQYF. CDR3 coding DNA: TGTGCCAGCTCACGTCGGGCAGGGCAGATCACAGATACGCAGTATTTT. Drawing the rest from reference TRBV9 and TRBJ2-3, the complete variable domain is DSGVTQTPKHLITATGQRVTLRCSPRSGDLSVYWYQQSLDQGLQFLIQYYNGEERAKGNILERFSAQQFPDLHSELNLSSLELGDSALYFCASSRRAGQITDTQYFGPGTRLTVL.

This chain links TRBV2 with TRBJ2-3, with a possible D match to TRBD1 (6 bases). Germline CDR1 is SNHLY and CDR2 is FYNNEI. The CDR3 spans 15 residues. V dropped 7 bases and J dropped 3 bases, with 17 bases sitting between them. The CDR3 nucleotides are TGTGCCAGCACGCACCGGACAGTCTCAACAGATACGCAGTATTTT. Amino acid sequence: CASTHRTVSTDTQYF. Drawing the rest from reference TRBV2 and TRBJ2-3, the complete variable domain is EPEVTQTPSHQVTQMGQEVILRCVPISNHLYFYWYRQILGQKVEFLVSFYNNEISEKSEIFDDQFSVERPDGSNFTLKIRSTKLEDSAMYFCASTHRTVSTDTQYFGPGTRLTVL.

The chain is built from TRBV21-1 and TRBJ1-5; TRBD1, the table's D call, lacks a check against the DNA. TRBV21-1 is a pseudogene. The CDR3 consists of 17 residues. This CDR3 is CASSNPQGIDSNQPQHF. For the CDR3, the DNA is TGTGCCAGCAGCAATCCACAGGGAATCGATAGCAATCAGCCCCAGCATTTT.

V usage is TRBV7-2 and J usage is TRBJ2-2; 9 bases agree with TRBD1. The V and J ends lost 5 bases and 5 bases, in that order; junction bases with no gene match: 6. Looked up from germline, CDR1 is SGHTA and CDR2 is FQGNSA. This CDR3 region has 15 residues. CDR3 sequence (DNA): TGTGCCAGCAGCCCCTGGACAGGGGTGACCGGGGAGCTGTTTTTT. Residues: CASSPWTGVTGELFF.

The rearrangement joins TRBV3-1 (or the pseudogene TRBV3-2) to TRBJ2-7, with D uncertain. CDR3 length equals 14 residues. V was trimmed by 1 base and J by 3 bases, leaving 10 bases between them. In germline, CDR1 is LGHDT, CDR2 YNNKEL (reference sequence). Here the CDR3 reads CASSQARVFYEQYF. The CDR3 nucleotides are TGTGCCAGCAGCCAAGCTCGGGTCTTCTACGAGCAGTACTTC.

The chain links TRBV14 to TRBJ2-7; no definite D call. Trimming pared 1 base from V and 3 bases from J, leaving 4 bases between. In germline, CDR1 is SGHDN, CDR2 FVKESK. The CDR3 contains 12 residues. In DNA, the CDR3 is TGTGCCAGCAGCCAAGTCCTCTACGAGCAGTACTTC. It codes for CASSQVLYEQYF. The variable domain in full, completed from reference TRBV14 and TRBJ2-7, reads EAGVTQFPSHSVIEKGQTVTLRCDPISGHDNLYWYRRVMGKEIKFLLHFVKESKQDESGMPNNRFLAERTGGTYSTLKVQPAELEDSGVYFCASSQVLYEQYFGPGTRLTVT.

The CDR3 reads CASSQGTGQTTYNSPLHF. The CDR3 DNA reads TGCGCCAGCAGCCAAGGAACAGGACAGACTACCTATAATTCACCCCTCCACTTT. The rearrangement uses TRBV4-1 and TRBJ1-6; D may be TRBD1 (6 bases). Trimming removed 1 base from V and 2 bases from J, with 15 bases in between. This CDR3 contains 18 residues. Germline V gene sequence: CDR1 MGHRA, CDR2 YSYEKL.

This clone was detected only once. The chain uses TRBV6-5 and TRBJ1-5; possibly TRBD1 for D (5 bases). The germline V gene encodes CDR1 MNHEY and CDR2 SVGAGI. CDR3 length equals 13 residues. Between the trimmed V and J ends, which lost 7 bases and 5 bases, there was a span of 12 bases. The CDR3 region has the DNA TGTGCCAGCATTCGGGACTCAGATCAGCCCCAGCATTTT. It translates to CASIRDSDQPQHF.

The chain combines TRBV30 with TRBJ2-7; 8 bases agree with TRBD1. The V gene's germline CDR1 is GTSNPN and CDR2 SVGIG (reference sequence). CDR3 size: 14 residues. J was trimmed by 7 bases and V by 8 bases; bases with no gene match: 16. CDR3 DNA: TGTGCCCACAACTCCGGGACAGGCAGCTTTGAGCAGTACTTC. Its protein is CAHNSGTGSFEQYF.

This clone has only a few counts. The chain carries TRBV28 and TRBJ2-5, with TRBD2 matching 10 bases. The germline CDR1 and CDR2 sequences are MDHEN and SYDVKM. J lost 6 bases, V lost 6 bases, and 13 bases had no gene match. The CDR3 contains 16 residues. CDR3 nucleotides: TGTGCCAGCAGCATACTTAGCGGGGGGTTTGAACAGACCCAGTACTTC. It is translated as CASSILSGGFEQTQYF.

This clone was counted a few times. CDR3 in amino acids: CASSRTGTHNEQFF. The CDR3 DNA sequence: TGTGCCAGCAGCAGAACCGGGACTCACAATGAGCAGTTCTTC. V is TRBV7-3 and J is TRBJ2-1; D is possibly TRBD2 (6 bases). The V and J ends lost 5 bases and 5 bases respectively, with 13 bases between them. This CDR3 spans 14 amino acids. CDR1 is SGHTA, CDR2 FQGTGA, per germline.

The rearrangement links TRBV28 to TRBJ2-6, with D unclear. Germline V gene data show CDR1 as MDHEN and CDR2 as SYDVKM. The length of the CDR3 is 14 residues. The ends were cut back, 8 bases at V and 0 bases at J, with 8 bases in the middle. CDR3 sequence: CASGSGSGANVLTF. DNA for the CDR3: TGTGCCAGCGGATCAGGCTCTGGGGCCAACGTCCTGACTTTC.

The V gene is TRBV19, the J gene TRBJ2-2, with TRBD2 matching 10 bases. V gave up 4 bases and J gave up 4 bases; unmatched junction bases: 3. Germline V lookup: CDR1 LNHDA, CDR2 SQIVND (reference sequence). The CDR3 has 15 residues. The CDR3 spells CASSTSGSSTGELFF. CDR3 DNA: TGTGCCAGTAGTACTAGCGGGAGTAGCACCGGGGAGCTGTTTTTT.

The CDR3 nucleotides are TGCGCCAGCAGACAACAGGGGTCGGGCGGGGAGCTGTTTTTT. Protein sequence: CASRQQGSGGELFF. The rearrangement joins TRBV10-2 to TRBJ2-2; 7 bases align to TRBD1. V was pared by 6 bases and J by 7 bases, with 8 bases of the junction left unmatched. The CDR3 sequence is 14 residues long. The germline CDR1 and CDR2 sequences are WSHSY and SAAADI.